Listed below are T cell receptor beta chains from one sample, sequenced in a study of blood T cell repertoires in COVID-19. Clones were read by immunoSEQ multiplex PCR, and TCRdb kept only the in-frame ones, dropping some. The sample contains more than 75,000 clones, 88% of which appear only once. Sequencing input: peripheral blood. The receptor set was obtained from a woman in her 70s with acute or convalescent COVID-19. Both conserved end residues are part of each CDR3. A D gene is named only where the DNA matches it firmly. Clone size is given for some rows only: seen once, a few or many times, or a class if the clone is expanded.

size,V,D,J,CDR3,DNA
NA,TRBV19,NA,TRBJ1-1,CASSMVGADTEAFF,TGTGCCAGTAGTATGGTGGGGGCGGACACTGAAGCTTTCTTT
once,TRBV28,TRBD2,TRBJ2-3,CASSVTSGSGDTQYF,TGTGCCAGCAGTGTCACTAGCGGGAGTGGGGATACGCAGTATTTT
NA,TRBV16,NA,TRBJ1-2,CASSPVYYGYTF,TGTGCCAGCAGCCCAGTTTACTATGGCTACACCTTC
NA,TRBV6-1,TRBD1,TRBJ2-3,CASSEGTGGITDTQYF,TGTGCCAGCAGTGAAGGCACAGGGGGCATCACAGATACGCAGTATTTT
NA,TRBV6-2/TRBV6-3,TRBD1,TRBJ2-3,CASSSTGASTDTQYF,TGTGCCAGCAGTAGTACAGGGGCTAGCACAGATACGCAGTATTTT
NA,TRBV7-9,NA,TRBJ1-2,CASSLKGAGSGNGYTF,TGTGCCAGCAGCTTGAAGGGTGCAGGGTCGGGTAACGGCTACACCTTC
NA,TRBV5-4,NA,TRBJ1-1,CASKPGMNTEAFF,TGTGCCAGCAAGCCAGGAATGAACACTGAAGCTTTCTTT
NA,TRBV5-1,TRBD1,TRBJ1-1,CASSLATGLRSTEAFF,TGCGCCAGCAGCTTGGCGACAGGGCTGAGGAGCACTGAAGCTTTCTTT
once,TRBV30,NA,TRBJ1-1,CAWTQGHRDPEAFF,TGTGCCTGGACCCAGGGACACCGGGACCCTGAAGCTTTCTTT
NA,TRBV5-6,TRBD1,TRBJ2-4,CASSLAPQDRGDIQYF,TGTGCCAGCAGCTTGGCCCCCCAGGACAGGGGGGACATTCAGTACTTC
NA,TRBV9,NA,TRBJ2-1,CASSVAGQGSSYNEQFF,TGTGCCAGCAGCGTAGCAGGTCAGGGGAGCTCCTACAATGAGCAGTTCTTC
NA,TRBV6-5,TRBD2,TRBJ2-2,CASRRGGPGELFF,TGTGCCAGCAGACGGGGGGGCCCCGGGGAGCTGTTTTTT
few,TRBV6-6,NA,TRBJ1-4,CASSYSTQGWAEKLFF,TGTGCCAGCAGTTACTCGACCCAGGGGTGGGCCGAAAAACTGTTTTTT
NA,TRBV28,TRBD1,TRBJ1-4,CASSLPRTGGVKLFF,TGTGCCAGCAGTTTACCGAGGACAGGGGGTGTAAAACTGTTTTTT
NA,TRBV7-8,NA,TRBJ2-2,CASSSGVVTGELFF,TGTGCCAGCAGCTCAGGGGTAGTGACCGGGGAGCTGTTTTTT
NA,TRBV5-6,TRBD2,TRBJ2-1,CASSPTSGGGMSSYNEQFF,TGTGCCAGCAGCCCGACTAGCGGGGGGGGAATGAGCTCCTACAATGAGCAGTTCTTC
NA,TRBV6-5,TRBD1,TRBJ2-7,CASERGDRGTYEQYF,TGTGCCAGCGAAAGGGGGGACAGGGGGACCTACGAGCAGTACTTC
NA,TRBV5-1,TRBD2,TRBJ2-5,CASCLGGGPSETQYF,TGCGCCAGCTGCCTGGGGGGAGGGCCATCAGAGACCCAGTACTTC
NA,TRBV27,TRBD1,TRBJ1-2,CASRVNLGGTGGARDGYTF,TGTGCCAGCAGAGTAAATTTGGGGGGGACAGGGGGCGCCAGGGATGGCTACACCTTC
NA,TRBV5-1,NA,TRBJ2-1,CASSYNRVDEQFF,TGCGCCAGCAGCTACAACAGGGTCGATGAGCAGTTCTTC
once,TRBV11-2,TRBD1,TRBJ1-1,CASSRNRGGETEAFF,TGTGCCAGCAGCCGGAACAGGGGCGGGGAGACTGAAGCTTTCTTT
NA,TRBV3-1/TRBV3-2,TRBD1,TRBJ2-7,CASSQQSGQNEQYF,TGTGCCAGCAGCCAACAATCGGGACAGAACGAGCAGTACTTC
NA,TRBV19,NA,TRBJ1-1,CASSIPTGNTEAFF,TGTGCCAGTAGTATCCCGACAGGAAACACTGAAGCTTTCTTT
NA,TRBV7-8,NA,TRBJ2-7,CASSLLSDSIGTKQYF,TGTGCCAGCAGCTTACTGTCGGACAGCATAGGGACCAAGCAGTACTTC
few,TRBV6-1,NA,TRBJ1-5,CASSEALQEKLQPQHF,TGTGCCAGCAGTGAAGCGCTTCAAGAGAAGTTGCAGCCCCAGCATTTT
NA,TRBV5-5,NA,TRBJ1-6,CASSLLSEIPSPLHF,TGTGCCAGCAGCTTGCTAAGCGAGATACCATCACCCCTCCACTTT
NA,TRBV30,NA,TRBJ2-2,CAWSVRGTGELFF,TGTGCCTGGAGTGTACGGGGTACCGGGGAGCTGTTTTTT
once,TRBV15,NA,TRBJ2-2,CATSKRVLQGRRQNTGELFF,TGTGCCACCAGCAAGAGGGTTTTACAGGGTAGGAGGCAGAACACCGGGGAGCTGTTTTTT
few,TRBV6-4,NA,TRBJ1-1,CASSSGIQAFF,TGTGCCAGCTCTTCAGGGATCCAAGCTTTCTTT
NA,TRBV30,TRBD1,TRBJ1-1,CAWSVPLPGGNTEAFF,TGTGCCTGGAGTGTGCCCCTCCCAGGGGGCAACACTGAAGCTTTCTTT
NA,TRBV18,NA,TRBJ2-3,CASLRTSTDTQYF,TGTGCCAGCCTCCGTACTAGCACAGATACGCAGTATTTT
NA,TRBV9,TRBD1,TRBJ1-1,CASSATGGATEAFF,TGTGCCAGCAGCGCCACAGGGGGCGCGACTGAAGCTTTCTTT
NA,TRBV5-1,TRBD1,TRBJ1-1,CASSARTGGVRNAFF,TGCGCCAGCAGCGCCCGGACAGGGGGCGTTAGGAATGCTTTCTTT
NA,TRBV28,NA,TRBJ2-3,CASSSGYTDTQYF,TGTGCCAGCAGTTCGGGGTACACAGATACGCAGTATTTT
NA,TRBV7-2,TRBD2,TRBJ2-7,CASSSAAGGSYEQYF,TGTGCCAGCAGCTCCGCGGCGGGAGGCTCCTACGAGCAGTACTTC
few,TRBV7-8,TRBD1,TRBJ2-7,CASSWGTVSYEQYF,TGTGCCAGCAGTTGGGGGACAGTCTCCTACGAGCAGTACTTC
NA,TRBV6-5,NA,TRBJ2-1,CASDTGGTIYNEQFF,TGTGCCAGCGACACAGGCGGGACGATTTACAATGAGCAGTTCTTC
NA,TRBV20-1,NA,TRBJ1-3,CSASFQGNTIYF,TGCAGTGCTAGTTTTCAGGGAAACACCATATATTTT
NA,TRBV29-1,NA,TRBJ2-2,CSVPRTGNTGELFF,TGCAGCGTTCCCAGGACTGGGAACACCGGGGAGCTGTTTTTT
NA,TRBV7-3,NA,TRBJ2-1,CASSRSGVEYNEQFF,TGTGCCAGCAGTCGATCAGGGGTCGAGTACAATGAGCAGTTCTTC
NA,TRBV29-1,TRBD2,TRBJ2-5,CSASLAGTQETQYF,TGCAGCGCCTCGTTAGCGGGGACCCAAGAGACCCAGTACTTC
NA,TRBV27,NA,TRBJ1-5,CASSTIQGFQPQHF,TGTGCCAGCAGTACCATACAGGGATTCCAGCCCCAGCATTTT
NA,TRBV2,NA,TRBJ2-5,CASTVKETQYF,TGTGCCAGTACAGTGAAAGAGACCCAGTACTTC
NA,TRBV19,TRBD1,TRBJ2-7,CASSADRLNYEQYF,TGTGCCAGTAGTGCGGACAGGTTGAATTACGAGCAGTACTTC